This T cell receptor (beta chain) was sequenced during a study of OX40 agonist ivuxolimab in advanced cancers. Overall study context: The drug used for patients, ivuxolimab, was an agonistic anti-OX40 (CD134) antibody.

Exclusion of a patient followed from autoimmune disease history or systemic immunosuppression. CDR1 and CDR2 from the germline V gene are LNHDA and SQIVND (reference sequence). CDR3 length: 19 residues. The junction had 9 bases not matched to a gene; V was cut back by 4 bases and J by 1 base. The protocol was immunoSEQ multiplex PCR, while the TCRdb copy is restricted to in-frame clones and leaves out a portion. This sample yields 66,000 or so clones, of which roughly 85% are seen a single time; less than 5% belongs to the top ten. The sequences come from CD4+ or CD8+ T cells sorted from blood, collected in a trial of the OX40 agonist ivuxolimab. J is TRBJ2-2 and V is TRBV19; TRBD2 matches 13 bases. This receptor was obtained from an adult with an advanced solid tumor such as melanoma, head and neck, liver or kidney cancer. The CDR3 DNA reads as TGTGCCAGTAGTACACGACTAGCGGGGGGCTTCGGGAACACCGGGGAGCTGTTTTTT. It is translated as CASSTRLAGGFGNTGELFF.